This T cell receptor beta chain was retrieved from a study of blood T cell repertoires in COVID-19. As for the study in general: Material from acute and convalescent COVID-19 was sourced from the United States, Italy and Spain. T cells, B-cell-depleted T cells, or PBMCs supplied cDNA or gDNA.

This table comes from immunoSEQ multiplex PCR, and its TCRdb copy is limited to in-frame clones, with some not included. The sample includes more than 150,000 clones, roughly nine tenths of them seen just once. Sequenced material: peripheral blood. This TCR was sampled from a woman in her seventies with acute or convalescent COVID-19.

CDR3 residues: CASSYSMGTQNTEAFF. The CDR3 DNA follows: TGTGCCAGCAGTTACTCGATGGGGACACAAAACACTGAAGCTTTCTTT. V gene TRBV6-5 combines with J gene TRBJ1-1, with a possible D match to TRBD1 (6 bases). Germline V gene sequence: CDR1 MNHEY, CDR2 SVGAGI. The CDR3 runs 16 residues. Trimming took 0 bases from V and 2 from J, leaving 13 bases between them.